The entry below gives a single T cell receptor beta chain sequence along with its context. Its antigen is still unknown. This sample was taken from a study of vaccination effects on CD4 cells after COVID-19. Within the ViraFEST assay, antigen-specific CD4+ T cells underwent expansion with viral peptide pools prior to sequencing. The authors isolated CD4+ T cells after about eleven days of culture. Previously uninfected by SARS-CoV-2, the vaccine recipients also showed negative nucleocapsid antibodies. The protocol was immunoSEQ multiplex PCR, while the TCRdb copy is restricted to in-frame clones and leaves out a portion. The repertoire holds more than 20,000 clones, with under 75% as singletons. Trimming removed 1 base at V and 1 base at J, with 10 bases between. CDR1 and CDR2 (germline): SGHVS, FNYEAQ. CDR3 length equals 15 residues.

The starting material was CD4+ T cells from PBMCs cultured with HCoV-OC43 spike peptides, obtained before COVID-19 vaccination. The subset is: HCoV-OC43 spike overlapping peptide pool stimulation. This chain uses TRBV7-6 with TRBJ1-1; no reliable D call. The sequence derives from a human donor who received a COVID-19 vaccine. The CDR3: CASSLGFGRNTEAFF. For the CDR3, the DNA is TGTGCCAGCAGCTTAGGGTTTGGGAGGAACACTGAAGCTTTCTTT.